The present TCR beta chain was sequenced within a study of T-cell reconstitution after alpha-beta-depleted transplantation in children. Findings and caveats of the study: Several patients had high TCRbeta diversity at day 60; it came from surviving recipient T cells and thymic progenitors. In patients about two months after transplant, alpha-beta T cells reportedly arose from several hundred expanded graft clones. T-cell counts and diversity at one year following transplant were attributed mainly to newly produced T cells.

To note about this clonotype: The antigen is undetermined.

For TCRbeta, the library was prepared with unique molecular identifiers. TCRdb re-called the PCR reads with MiXCR, one entry per CDR3 protein. The sample shows 900,000 or so distinct CDR3 sequences, less than 20% of them seen only once. The material was PBMCs, mostly from graft donor cells, obtained 360 days after TCRalphabeta/CD19-depleted stem cell transplant. The sequence derives from a male patient aged 10-17 years who had a stem cell transplant for acute lymphoblastic leukemia, so the T cells may come from the graft donor.

The CDR3 DNA reads as TGTGCCTGGAGCCCGGTAAACGGCTACACCTTC. This sequence encodes CAWSPVNGYTF. This chain joins TRBV30 and TRBJ1-2; D uncertain. CDR1 is GTSNPN and CDR2 is SVGIG in the germline V gene (reference sequence). V dropped 3 bases and J dropped 8 bases, with 10 bases sitting between them. CDR3 size: 11 residues.